These 20 T cell receptor beta chains were sequenced from one sample in a study of post-analysis software for immune sequencing data. Antigens for these TCRs are unknown. Broader study findings: Relative to controls, patients had five TRBV segments at higher frequency, with TRBV5-6, TRBV5-1 and TRBV20-1 among these.

Prepared libraries of TCR beta cDNA carried unique molecular identifiers. TCRdb reprocessed the PCR reads via MiXCR and lists one record per CDR3 protein. The table lists fewer than 600,000 distinct CDR3 sequences, around 40% of them singletons. What was sequenced was blood. The source is a girl aged 5-17 years with multiple sclerosis.

This chain links TRBV29-1 with TRBJ2-1; 7 nucleotides match TRBD2. The ends lost 1 base at V and 8 bases at J; junction bases unmatched: 14. The V gene's germline CDR1 is SQVTM and CDR2 ANQGSEA. The CDR3 spans 16 residues. The CDR3 nucleotides read TGCAGCGTTGAAGGACTAGAGGGTAACGGGAGGCATGAGCAGTTCTTC. This gives the protein CSVEGLEGNGRHEQFF.

V is TRBV2 and J is TRBJ2-1; 11 positions agree with TRBD2. The germline gives CDR1 SNHLY, CDR2 FYNNEI. CDR3 length: 16 amino acids. V lost 1 base, J lost 3 bases, and 2 bases stayed unmatched. CDR3 amino acids: CASSEVLAGDYNEQFF. The CDR3 DNA reads TGTGCCAGCAGTGAAGTACTAGCGGGAGACTACAATGAGCAGTTCTTC.

This chain uses TRBV7-9 with TRBJ2-2, with 9 bases matching TRBD2. The CDR3 loop spans 17 amino acids. Germline trimming cut 5 bases from V and 0 bases from J; bases unmatched to any gene: 7. Germline V gene sequence: CDR1 SEHNR, CDR2 FQNEAQ (reference sequence). CDR3 loop: CASSHPTSGTNTGELFF. Here the CDR3 DNA reads TGTGCCAGCAGCCACCCGACTAGCGGCACGAACACCGGGGAGCTGTTTTTT.

The V gene is TRBV12-3 or TRBV12-4, the J gene TRBJ2-7; D might be TRBD2 (7 bases). The CDR3 totals 15 residues. V was shortened by 8 bases and J by 4 bases, with 21 bases between the two germline ends. CDR3 sequence (DNA): TGTGCCAGCGGTGCGCCCGGGGGGCCAAGGTACGAGCAGTACTTC. It is translated as CASGAPGGPRYEQYF.

The rearrangement joins TRBV7-9 to TRBJ1-2, with a tentative D call TRBD1 (5 bases). Germline V gives CDR1 SEHNR, CDR2 FQNEAQ (reference sequence). The germline V and J ends were trimmed by 7 bases and 4 bases, with 13 bases remaining between them. This CDR3 is built from 13 residues. The CDR3 nucleotides read TGTGCCAGCACCTCCGGGGGGTTCTATGGCTACACCTTC. It translates to CASTSGGFYGYTF.

The chain is built from TRBV29-1 and TRBJ2-5, with TRBD2 matching over 7 bases. Germline trimming cut 5 bases from V and 11 bases from J; bases unmatched to any gene: 20. The CDR3 spans 15 residues. Germline V gene sequence: CDR1 SQVTM, CDR2 ANQGSEA. This chain's CDR3 is CSVIAGGSSYNEQYF. CDR3 nucleotides: TGCAGCGTTATAGCGGGTGGGAGCTCCTACAATGAGCAGTACTTC.

The chain uses TRBV20-1 and TRBJ2-5; 10 bases map to TRBD2. V was pared by 5 bases and J by 2 bases, with 8 bases of the junction left unmatched. Germline values: CDR1 DFQATT, CDR2 SNEGSKA (reference sequence). The CDR3 totals 15 residues. Written as DNA, the CDR3 is TGCAGTGCTGGGGGAGCTAGCGGGAGACAAGAGACCCAGTACTTC. It yields the protein CSAGGASGRQETQYF.

V gene TRBV12-5 combines with J gene TRBJ2-1; D unresolved. Germline V gives CDR1 LGHNT, CDR2 FRNRAP. The CDR3 has 13 residues. Trimming removed 2 bases at V and 4 bases at J, with 6 bases between. CDR3 sequence reads: CASGLSGYNEQFF. The CDR3 region has the DNA TGTGCTAGTGGTTTGTCTGGGTACAATGAGCAGTTCTTC.

This clonotype was seen a few times. CDR3 in DNA: TGTGCCAGCACCCCCCGTGGACAGCCCCAGCATTTT. Protein sequence: CASTPRGQPQHF. This sequence joins TRBV28 and TRBJ1-5; no clear D. V lost 7 bases and J lost 7, with 11 bases in between. The CDR3 totals 12 residues. Germline V lookup: CDR1 MDHEN, CDR2 SYDVKM.

In its sample, this clonotype was seen a few times. The junction departs from germline at one end; a sequencing error may be responsible. The chain joins TRBV7-9 to TRBJ2-3, with 8 bases matching TRBD2. Germline CDR1 SEHNR, CDR2 FQNEAQ (reference sequence). This CDR3 region has 16 residues. The CDR3 DNA is TGTGCCAGCAGCTCCGCAGGGACTAGACACACAGGTACGCAGTATTTT. Amino acids: CASSSAGTRHTGTQYF.

Only one count was recorded for this clonotype. The chain couples TRBV7-9 to TRBJ2-1; TRBD2 matches 13 bases. The V gene's germline CDR1 is SEHNR and CDR2 FQNEAQ (reference sequence). The CDR3 sequence is 17 residues long. The V and J ends lost 1 base and 4 bases, in that order; junction bases with no gene match: 4. CDR3 region: CASSLVVGLAGYNEQFF. CDR3 sequence (DNA): TGTGCCAGCAGCTTAGTTGTGGGACTAGCGGGGTACAATGAGCAGTTCTTC.

The chain combines TRBV6-2 or TRBV6-3 with TRBJ2-1; TRBD1 matches 7 bases. The CDR3 loop spans 14 amino acids. The germline V gene encodes CDR1 MNHEY and CDR2 SVGEGT. V shed 6 bases, J shed 8 bases, and the junction held 10 bases outside the gene matches. This chain's CDR3 is CASSRDSQGDEQFF. DNA for the CDR3: TGTGCCAGCAGCCGGGACAGCCAAGGGGATGAGCAGTTCTTC.

The chain uses TRBV12-3 or TRBV12-4 and TRBJ1-2, with D hard to call. The V and J ends lost 6 bases and 13 bases respectively, with 30 bases between them. The CDR3 is 16 residues long. CDR3 sequence (DNA): TGTGCCAGCAGACCCCTGCAATTGGACTCCTTGAAAGCCGCCACCTTC. Translation gives CASRPLQLDSLKAATF.

This clonotype was counted a few times. The chain links TRBV29-1 to TRBJ2-5, with a possible D match to TRBD2 (5 bases). V shed 4 bases and J shed 5 bases, with 8 bases lying between them. The germline CDR1 and CDR2 sequences are SQVTM and ANQGSEA. There are 11 residues in the CDR3. The CDR3 reads CSVVGAETQYF. CDR3 in DNA: TGCAGCGTTGTGGGAGCTGAGACCCAGTACTTC.

The rearrangement joins TRBV5-8 to TRBJ2-1, with TRBD2 matching 8 bases. The J call may not be correct, given that the DNA end is closer to TRBJ2-7. This CDR3 is built from 16 residues. CDR1 is SGHTS and CDR2 is YDEGEE in the germline V gene. CDR3 sequence reads: CASSLSWTSIANEQYF. The CDR3 region has the DNA TGTGCCAGCAGCTTGTCCTGGACTAGCATTGCGAATGAGCAGTACTTC.

This clonotype showed up many times. The rearrangement links TRBV9 to TRBJ2-1; TRBD2 aligns across 9 bases. Germline V lookup: CDR1 SGDLS, CDR2 YYNGEE. This CDR3 comprises 15 residues. V gave up 0 bases and J gave up 4 bases; unmatched junction bases: 2. The CDR3 loop is CASSVGLADYNEQFF. The CDR3, as DNA: TGTGCCAGCAGCGTAGGACTAGCGGATTACAATGAGCAGTTCTTC. The whole variable domain, remainder taken from reference TRBV9 and TRBJ2-1, is DSGVTQTPKHLITATGQRVTLRCSPRSGDLSVYWYQQSLDQGLQFLIQYYNGEERAKGNILERFSAQQFPDLHSELNLSSLELGDSALYFCASSVGLADYNEQFFGPGTRLTVL.

Comment on this clonotype: A single base separates this from a much larger clone, so it may be a read error. The chain employs TRBV5-1 and TRBJ2-5; 12 bases map to TRBD1. Gene TRBJ2-7 matches the end of the DNA better, so the J call may be wrong. CDR3 size: 14 residues. Looked up from germline, CDR1 is SGHRS and CDR2 is YFSETQ. CDR3 residues: CASSWRDRGREQYF. As DNA, the CDR3 is TGCGCCAGCAGCTGGAGGGACAGGGGGCGCGAGCAGTACTTC.

The chain joins TRBV7-2 to TRBJ1-6, with D maybe TRBD1 (5 bases). Germline V CDR1 and CDR2: SGHTA, FQGNSA. Trimming removed 4 bases from V and 10 bases from J, with 14 bases in between. The CDR3 extends over 14 amino acids. As DNA, the CDR3 is TGTGCCAGCAGCTCGTGGGACTTTGGGTCACCCCTCCACTTT. This codes for CASSSWDFGSPLHF.

The chain is built from TRBV7-2 and TRBJ2-1; TRBD2 matches 10 bases. Trimming took 5 bases from V and 0 from J; bases not matched to a gene: 4. From germline, CDR1 is SGHTA and CDR2 FQGNSA. The CDR3 loop spans 16 amino acids. CDR3 sequence reads: CASSALAGSSYNEQFF. The CDR3 coding sequence is TGTGCCAGCAGCGCACTAGCGGGGAGCTCCTACAATGAGCAGTTCTTC.

In its sample, this clonotype was seen a few times. The V call is TRBV3-1, the J call TRBJ2-7, with 12 nucleotides matching TRBD1. Trimming at V came to 3 bases and at J to 9 bases, leaving 6 bases not matched to a gene. Per germline, CDR1 LGHDT and CDR2 YNNKEL (reference sequence). The CDR3 has 14 amino acids. The CDR3 DNA reads as TGTGCCAGCAGCCACCGGGACAGGGGGCTTTCGCAGTACTTC. This sequence encodes CASSHRDRGLSQYF.